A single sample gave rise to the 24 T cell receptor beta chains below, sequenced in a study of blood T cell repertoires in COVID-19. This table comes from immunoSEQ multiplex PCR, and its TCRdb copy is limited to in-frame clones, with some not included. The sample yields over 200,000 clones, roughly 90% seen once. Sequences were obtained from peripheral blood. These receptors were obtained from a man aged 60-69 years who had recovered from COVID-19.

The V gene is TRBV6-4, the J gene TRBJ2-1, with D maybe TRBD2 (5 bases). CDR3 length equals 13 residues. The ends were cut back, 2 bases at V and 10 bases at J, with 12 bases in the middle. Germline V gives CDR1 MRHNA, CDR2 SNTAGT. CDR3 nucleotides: TGTGCCAGCAGTGACCTAGCCACGGACGAGCAGTTCTTC. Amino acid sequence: CASSDLATDEQFF.

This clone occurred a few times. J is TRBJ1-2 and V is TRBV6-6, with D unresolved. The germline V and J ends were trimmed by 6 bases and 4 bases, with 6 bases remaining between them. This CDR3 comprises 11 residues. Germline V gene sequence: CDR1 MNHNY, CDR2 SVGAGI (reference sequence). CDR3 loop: CASSRSYGYTF. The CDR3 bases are TGTGCCAGCAGCCGTAGCTATGGCTACACCTTC.

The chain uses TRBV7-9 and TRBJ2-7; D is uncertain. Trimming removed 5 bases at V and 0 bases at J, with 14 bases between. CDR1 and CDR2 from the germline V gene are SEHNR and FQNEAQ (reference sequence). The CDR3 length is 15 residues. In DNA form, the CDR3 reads TGTGCCAGCAGCACTTTGACAAGTTACTCCTACGAGCAGTACTTC. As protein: CASSTLTSYSYEQYF.

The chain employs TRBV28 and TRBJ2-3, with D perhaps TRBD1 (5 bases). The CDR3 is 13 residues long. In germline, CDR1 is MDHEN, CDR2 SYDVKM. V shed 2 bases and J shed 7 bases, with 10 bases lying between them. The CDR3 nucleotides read TGTGCCAGCAGTTTAAAATTGGGGCATACGCAGTATTTT. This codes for CASSLKLGHTQYF. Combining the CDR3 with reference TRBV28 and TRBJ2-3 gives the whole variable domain DVKVTQSSRYLVKRTGEKVFLECVQDMDHENMFWYRQDPGLGLRLIYFSYDVKMKEKGDIPEGYSVSREKKERFSLILESASTNQTSMYLCASSLKLGHTQYFGPGTRLTVL.

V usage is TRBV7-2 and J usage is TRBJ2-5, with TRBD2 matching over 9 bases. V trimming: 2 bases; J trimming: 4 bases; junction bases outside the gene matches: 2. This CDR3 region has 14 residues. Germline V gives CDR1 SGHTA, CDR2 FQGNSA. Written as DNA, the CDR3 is TGTGCCAGCAGCTTATCGCGGGAGGGAGAGACCCAGTACTTC. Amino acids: CASSLSREGETQYF.

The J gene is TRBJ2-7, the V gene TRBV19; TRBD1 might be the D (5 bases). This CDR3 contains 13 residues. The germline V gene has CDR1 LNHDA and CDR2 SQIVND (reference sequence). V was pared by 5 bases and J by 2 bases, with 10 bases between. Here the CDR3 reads CASSVTGTYEQYF. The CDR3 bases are TGTGCCAGTAGTGTCACAGGCACCTACGAGCAGTACTTC.

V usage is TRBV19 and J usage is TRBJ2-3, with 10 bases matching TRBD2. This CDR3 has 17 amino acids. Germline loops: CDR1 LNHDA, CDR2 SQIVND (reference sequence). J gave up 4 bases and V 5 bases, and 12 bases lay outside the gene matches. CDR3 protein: CASSLRGLAVTADTQYF. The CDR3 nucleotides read TGTGCCAGTAGTCTACGCGGACTAGCGGTAACGGCAGATACGCAGTATTTT.

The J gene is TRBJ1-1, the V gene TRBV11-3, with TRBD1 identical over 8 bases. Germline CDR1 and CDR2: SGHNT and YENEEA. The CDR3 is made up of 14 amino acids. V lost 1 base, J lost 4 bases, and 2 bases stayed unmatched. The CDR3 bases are TGTGCCAGCAGCTTAGGCGGACAGGGCACTGAAGCTTTCTTT. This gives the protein CASSLGGQGTEAFF.

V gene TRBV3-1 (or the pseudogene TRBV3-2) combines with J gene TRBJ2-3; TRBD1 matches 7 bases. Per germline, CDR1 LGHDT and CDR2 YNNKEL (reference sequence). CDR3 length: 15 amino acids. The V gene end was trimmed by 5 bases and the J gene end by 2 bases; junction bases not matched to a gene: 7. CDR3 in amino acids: CASSNSGQVTDTQYF. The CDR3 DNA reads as TGTGCCAGCAGCAACTCTGGACAGGTCACAGATACGCAGTATTTT.

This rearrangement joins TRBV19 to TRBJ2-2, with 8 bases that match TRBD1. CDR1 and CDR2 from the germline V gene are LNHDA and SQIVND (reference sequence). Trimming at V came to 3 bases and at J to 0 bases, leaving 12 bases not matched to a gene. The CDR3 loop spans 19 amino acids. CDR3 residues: CASSILAGAGGANTGELFF. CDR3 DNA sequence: TGTGCCAGTAGTATCCTCGCGGGCGCAGGGGGCGCGAACACCGGGGAGCTGTTTTTT.

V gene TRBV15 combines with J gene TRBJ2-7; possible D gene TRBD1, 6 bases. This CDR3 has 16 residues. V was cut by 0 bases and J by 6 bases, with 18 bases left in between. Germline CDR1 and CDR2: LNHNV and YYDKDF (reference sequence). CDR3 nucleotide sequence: TGTGCCACCAGCAGAGATGCTGTGACAGGCATTTTCGAGCAGTACTTC. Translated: CATSRDAVTGIFEQYF.

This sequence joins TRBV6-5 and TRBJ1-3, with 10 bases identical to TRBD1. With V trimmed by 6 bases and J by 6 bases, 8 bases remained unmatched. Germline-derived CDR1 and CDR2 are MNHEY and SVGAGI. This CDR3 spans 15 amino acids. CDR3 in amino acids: CASSPVGTGVNTIYF. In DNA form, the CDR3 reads TGTGCCAGCAGCCCCGTCGGGACAGGGGTAAACACCATATATTTT.

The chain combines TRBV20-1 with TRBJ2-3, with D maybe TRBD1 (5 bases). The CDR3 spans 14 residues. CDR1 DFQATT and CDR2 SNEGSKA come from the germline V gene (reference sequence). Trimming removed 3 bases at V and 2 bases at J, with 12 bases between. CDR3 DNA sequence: TGCAGTGCTAGTGATCAGGGTTCCACAGATACGCAGTATTTT. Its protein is CSASDQGSTDTQYF.

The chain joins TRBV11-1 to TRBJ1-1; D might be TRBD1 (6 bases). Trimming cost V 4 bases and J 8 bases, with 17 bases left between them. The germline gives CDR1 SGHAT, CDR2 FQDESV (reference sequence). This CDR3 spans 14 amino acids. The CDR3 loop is CASSSSLRQGEAFF. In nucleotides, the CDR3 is TGTGCCAGCAGCTCTTCCCTACGGCAGGGGGAAGCTTTCTTT.

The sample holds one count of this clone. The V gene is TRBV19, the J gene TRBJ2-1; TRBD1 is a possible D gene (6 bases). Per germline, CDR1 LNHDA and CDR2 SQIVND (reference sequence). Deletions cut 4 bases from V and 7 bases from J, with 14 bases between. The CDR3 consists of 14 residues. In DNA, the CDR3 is TGTGCCAGTAGTACCCAGGGGACACGAAATGAGCAGTTCTTC. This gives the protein CASSTQGTRNEQFF.

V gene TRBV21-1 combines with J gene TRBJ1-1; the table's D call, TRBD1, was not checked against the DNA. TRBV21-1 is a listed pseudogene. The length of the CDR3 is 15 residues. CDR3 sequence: CASSTRVTRGDEAFF. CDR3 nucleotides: TGTGCCAGCAGCACCAGGGTCACCAGGGGTGATGAAGCTTTCTTT.

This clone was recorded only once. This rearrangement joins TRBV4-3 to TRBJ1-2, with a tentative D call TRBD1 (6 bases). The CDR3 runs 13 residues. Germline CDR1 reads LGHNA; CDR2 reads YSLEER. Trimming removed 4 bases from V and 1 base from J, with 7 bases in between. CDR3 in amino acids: CASSRGGNYGYTF. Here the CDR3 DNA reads TGCGCCAGCAGCCGAGGGGGTAACTATGGCTACACCTTC.

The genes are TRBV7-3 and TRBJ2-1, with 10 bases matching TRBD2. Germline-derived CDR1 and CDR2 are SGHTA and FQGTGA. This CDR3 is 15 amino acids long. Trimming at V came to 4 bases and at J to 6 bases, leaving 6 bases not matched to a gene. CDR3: CASSSGTSVRNEQFF. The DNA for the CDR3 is TGTGCCAGCAGCTCCGGGACTAGCGTTCGCAATGAGCAGTTCTTC.

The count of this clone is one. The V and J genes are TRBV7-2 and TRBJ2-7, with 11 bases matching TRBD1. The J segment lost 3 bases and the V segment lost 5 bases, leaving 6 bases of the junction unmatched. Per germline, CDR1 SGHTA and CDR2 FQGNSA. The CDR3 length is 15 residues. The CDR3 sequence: CASSLVGTGGYEQYF. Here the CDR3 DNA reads TGTGCCAGCAGCCTCGTCGGGACAGGGGGCTACGAGCAGTACTTC.

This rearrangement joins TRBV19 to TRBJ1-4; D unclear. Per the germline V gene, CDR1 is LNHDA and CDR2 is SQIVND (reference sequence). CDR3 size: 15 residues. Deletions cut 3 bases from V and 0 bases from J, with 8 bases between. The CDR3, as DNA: TGTGCCAGTAGTATCCTAGTTGCAACTAATGAAAAACTGTTTTTT. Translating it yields CASSILVATNEKLFF.

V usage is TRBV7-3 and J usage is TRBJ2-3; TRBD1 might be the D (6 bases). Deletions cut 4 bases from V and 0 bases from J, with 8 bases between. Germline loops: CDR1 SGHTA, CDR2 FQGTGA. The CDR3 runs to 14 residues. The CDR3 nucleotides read TGTGCCAGCAGCTCAGGACAGAGCACAGATACGCAGTATTTT. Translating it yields CASSSGQSTDTQYF.

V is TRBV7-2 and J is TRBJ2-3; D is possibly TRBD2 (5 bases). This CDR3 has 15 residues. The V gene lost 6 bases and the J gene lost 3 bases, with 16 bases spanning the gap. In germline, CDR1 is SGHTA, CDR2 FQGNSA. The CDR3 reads CASSLWRVTTDTQYF. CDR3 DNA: TGTGCCAGCAGTCTGTGGCGGGTGACAACAGATACGCAGTATTTT.

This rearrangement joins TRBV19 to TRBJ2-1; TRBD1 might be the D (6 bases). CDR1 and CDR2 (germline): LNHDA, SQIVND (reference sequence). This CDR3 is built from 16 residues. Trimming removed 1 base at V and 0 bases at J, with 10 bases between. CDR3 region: CASSIAGTSSYNEQFF. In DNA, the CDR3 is TGTGCCAGTAGTATAGCCGGGACAAGCTCCTACAATGAGCAGTTCTTC.

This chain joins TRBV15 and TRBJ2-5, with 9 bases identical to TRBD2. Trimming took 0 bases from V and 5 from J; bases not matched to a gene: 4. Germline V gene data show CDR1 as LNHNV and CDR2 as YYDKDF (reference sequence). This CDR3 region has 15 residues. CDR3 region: CATSREGGGAETQYF. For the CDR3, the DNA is TGTGCCACCAGCAGAGAGGGCGGGGGGGCGGAGACCCAGTACTTC.